Listed here are 6 T cell receptor beta chains from one sample, sequenced in a study of blood T cell repertoires in COVID-19. Assay: immunoSEQ multiplex PCR; the TCRdb copy retains only in-frame clones and omits some. This sample has around 300,000 clones, with approximately 91% found just once. Specimen: peripheral blood. The receptors originated from a woman in her twenties or thirties with COVID-19, enrolled during active disease.

The V gene is TRBV5-4, the J gene TRBJ1-2, with 8 bases matching TRBD1. The CDR3 runs 14 residues. The germline V gene encodes CDR1 SGHNT and CDR2 YYREEE (reference sequence). V was clipped by 4 bases and J by 11 bases; unmatched bases: 13. The DNA for the CDR3 is TGTGCCAGCAGCCCGGAACTAGACAGGGGAGAATACACCTTC. It encodes CASSPELDRGEYTF.

V is TRBV30 and J is TRBJ2-1; the match to TRBD2 covers 7 bases. V shed 0 bases, J shed 8 bases, and the junction held 13 bases outside the gene matches. The CDR3 spans 16 residues. CDR1 is GTSNPN and CDR2 is SVGIG in the germline V gene (reference sequence). The DNA for the CDR3 is TGTGCCTGGAGTGTTGGGAGGGGCGTTAGGGTCGATGAGCAGTTCTTC. Its translation is CAWSVGRGVRVDEQFF.

The gene calls are TRBV5-1 and TRBJ1-1; D might be TRBD1 (5 bases). This CDR3 is built from 14 residues. Germline CDR1 and CDR2: SGHRS and YFSETQ. V was pared by 1 base and J by 11 bases, with 18 bases between. The CDR3 loop is CASSLRQSNDEAFF. DNA for the CDR3: TGCGCCAGCAGCTTGCGACAGTCTAACGACGAGGCTTTCTTT.

This rearrangement joins TRBV7-9 to TRBJ2-5; TRBD2 aligns across 8 bases. Trimming took 5 bases from V and 4 from J; bases not matched to a gene: 9. This CDR3 comprises 15 residues. The germline V gene encodes CDR1 SEHNR and CDR2 FQNEAQ (reference sequence). CDR3 DNA sequence: TGTGCCAGCAGCCCCGCCGGGACTAGTACAGAGACCCAGTACTTC. Its translation: CASSPAGTSTETQYF.

The chain links TRBV4-1 to TRBJ2-3; 11 nucleotides line up with TRBD2. The CDR3 has 16 amino acids. The V gene's germline CDR1 is MGHRA and CDR2 YSYEKL. V lost 1 base, J lost 6 bases, and 6 bases stayed unmatched. The CDR3 DNA reads TGCGCCAGCAGCCAAGCGGGGACTAGCGGTACGGATACGCAGTATTTT. Translation: CASSQAGTSGTDTQYF.

The V call is TRBV27, the J call TRBJ1-1, with D unresolved. The CDR3 length is 15 residues. V was clipped by 2 bases and J by 2 bases, with 12 bases between them. Germline CDR1 is MNHEY and CDR2 is SMNVEV (reference sequence). The CDR3 DNA follows: TGTGCCAGCAGTTTAACCCGAACAGTAAACACTGAAGCTTTCTTT. Protein: CASSLTRTVNTEAFF.